This TCR beta chain originates from a study of beta chain features in type 1 diabetes. Expressed TCRB transcripts were sequenced, since all the RNA that had been isolated was reverse transcribed. Using immunoSEQ multiplex PCR, the repertoire was profiled, and TCRdb retains in-frame clones only, with some absent. The table records some 19,000 clones, 50% of them present only once. Using CD45RO/CCR7/CD25/CD127/CD95/CD27, CD4+ naive, central memory, regulatory and stem cell-like memory cells were sorted. The source of this sequence is a man between 18 and 35 years old in good health. What was sequenced was stem cell memory CD4+ T cells from blood.

The CDR3 loop is CASSPQPSDYGYTF. CDR3 DNA sequence: TGTGCCAGCTCACCTCAGCCCAGCGATTATGGCTACACCTTC. The rearrangement uses TRBV18 and TRBJ1-2, with D unresolved. Per germline, CDR1 KGHSH and CDR2 LQKENI. The ends were cut back, 3 bases at V and 5 bases at J, with 13 bases in the middle. The CDR3 runs 14 residues.